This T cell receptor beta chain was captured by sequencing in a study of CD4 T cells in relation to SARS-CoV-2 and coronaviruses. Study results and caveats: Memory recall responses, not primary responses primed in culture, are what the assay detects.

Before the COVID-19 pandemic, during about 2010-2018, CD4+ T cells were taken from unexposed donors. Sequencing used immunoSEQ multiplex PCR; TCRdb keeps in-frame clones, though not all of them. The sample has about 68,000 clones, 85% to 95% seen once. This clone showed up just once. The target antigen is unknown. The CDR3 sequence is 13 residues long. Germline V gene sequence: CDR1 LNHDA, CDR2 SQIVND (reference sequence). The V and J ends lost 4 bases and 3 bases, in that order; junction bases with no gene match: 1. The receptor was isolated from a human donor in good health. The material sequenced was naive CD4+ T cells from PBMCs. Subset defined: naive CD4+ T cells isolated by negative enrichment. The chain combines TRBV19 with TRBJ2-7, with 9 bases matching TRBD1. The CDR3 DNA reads TGTGCCAGTAGTAGGACAGGGGTCTACGAGCAGTACTTC. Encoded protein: CASSRTGVYEQYF. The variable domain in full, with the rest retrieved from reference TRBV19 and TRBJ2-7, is DGGITQSPKYLFRKEGQNVTLSCEQNLNHDAMYWYRQDPGQGLRLIYYSQIVNDFQKGDIAEGYSVSREKKESFPLTVTSAQKNPTAFYLCASSRTGVYEQYFGPGTRLTVT.